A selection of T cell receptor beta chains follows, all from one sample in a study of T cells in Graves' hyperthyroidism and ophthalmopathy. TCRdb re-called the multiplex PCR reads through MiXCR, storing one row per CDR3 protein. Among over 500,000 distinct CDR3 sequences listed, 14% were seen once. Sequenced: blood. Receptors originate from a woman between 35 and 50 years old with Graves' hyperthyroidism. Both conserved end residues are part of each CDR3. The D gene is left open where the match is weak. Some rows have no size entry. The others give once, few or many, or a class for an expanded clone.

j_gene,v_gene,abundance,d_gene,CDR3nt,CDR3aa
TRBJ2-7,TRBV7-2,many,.,TGTGCCAGCAGTTTCGACAGGAGCTTATTTTACGAGCAGTACTTC,CASSFDRSLFYEQYF
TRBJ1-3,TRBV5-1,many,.,TGCGCCAGCAGCTTGGACAGCTCCTATGGAAACACCATATATTTT,CASSLDSSYGNTIYF
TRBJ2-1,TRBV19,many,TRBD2,TGTGCCAAGGGAGCGGGAGGGCTAGGGAATGAGCAGTTCTTC,CAKGAGGLGNEQFF
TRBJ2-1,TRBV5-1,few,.,TGCGCCAGCACCCCAATGGCAGGAACCCTCTACAATGAGCAGTTCTTC,CASTPMAGTLYNEQFF
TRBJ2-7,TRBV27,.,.,TGTGCCAGCAGTTTATCTTTTGTGGGCTCTGAAAGCTCCTACGAGCAGTACTTC,CASSLSFVGSESSYEQYF
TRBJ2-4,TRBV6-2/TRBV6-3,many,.,TGTGCCAGCAGTTACGAGGTCTCCGGGGCCAAAAACATTCAGTACTTC,CASSYEVSGAKNIQYF
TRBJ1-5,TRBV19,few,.,TGTGCCAGTAGCCCAATTGGGGGAAGCAATCAGCCCCAGCATTTT,CASSPIGGSNQPQHF
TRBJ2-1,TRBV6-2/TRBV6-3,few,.,TGTGCCAGCAGTTTACAAATCGGCCTCTCCTACAATGAGCAGTTCTTC,CASSLQIGLSYNEQFF
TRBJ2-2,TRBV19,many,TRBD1,TGTGCCAGTAGTTCCGGGACAGGGGGCACCGGGGAGCTGTTTTTT,CASSSGTGGTGELFF
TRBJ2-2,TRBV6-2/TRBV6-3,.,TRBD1,TGTGCCAGCAGCCGCCGACAGGGGGTGACCGCGAACACCGGGGAGCTGTTTTTT,CASSRRQGVTANTGELFF
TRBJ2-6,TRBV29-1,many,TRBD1,TGCAGCGCAGTAGGACAGGGCTCTGGGGCCAACGTCCTGACTTTC,CSAVGQGSGANVLTF
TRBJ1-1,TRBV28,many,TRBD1,TGTGCCAGCAGTTCGCCAGGGGGTCGGACTGAAGCTTTCTTT,CASSSPGGRTEAFF